This T cell receptor beta chain was captured in a study of T cell responses to AZD1222 COVID-19 vaccine. J lost 6 bases, V lost 4 bases, and 3 bases had no gene match. CDR1 is KGHSH and CDR2 is LQKENI in the germline V gene. The length of the CDR3 is 13 residues. The protocol was immunoSEQ multiplex PCR, while the TCRdb copy is restricted to in-frame clones and leaves out a portion. The data hold fewer than 150,000 clones, with 75% to 95% observed a single time. The chain couples TRBV18 to TRBJ2-7, with 10 bases fitting TRBD1. The specimen comprised peripheral blood, sampled on day 0 of AZD1222 vaccination. This clonotype was obtained from an adult in good health. The CDR3 loop is CASSLGQGGEQYF. The CDR3 DNA reads as TGTGCCAGCTCACTTGGACAGGGGGGCGAGCAGTACTTC.